This entry lists 27 T cell receptor beta chains sequenced from one sample in a study of spatial heterogeneity in lung cancer. As for time point: sample taken at primary tumor resection. Each CDR3 protein is one row after TCRdb ran MiXCR on the 5' RACE reads. The sample gives 40,000 to 55,000 distinct CDR3 sequences, approximately 7% of which show up once; 43% is in the top ten. The sample was PBMCs, taken at surgery. The receptors derive from a female donor with early-stage non-small cell lung cancer.

Notes on this clonotype: It may be a read error: a sequence one base away is much more abundant. The chain couples TRBV5-1 to TRBJ2-7, with TRBD2 as a possible D gene (6 bases). This CDR3 has 14 amino acids. The V gene lost 2 bases and the J gene lost 6 bases, with 15 bases spanning the gap. The germline gives CDR1 SGHRS, CDR2 YFSETQ. CDR3 bases: TGCGCCAGCAGCTTTTTGGGGGAGGTCTCCGAGCAGTACTTC. Its translation is CASSFLGEVSEQYF.

This clonotype was seen many times. The V and J genes are TRBV6-2 or TRBV6-3 and TRBJ1-6; D is perhaps TRBD1 (6 bases). V lost 7 bases to trimming and J lost 3 bases, with 10 bases between them. The CDR3 consists of 14 residues. From germline, CDR1 is MNHEY and CDR2 SVGEGT. As DNA, the CDR3 is TGTGCCAGCATTGGGACAAGCTATAATTCACCCCTCCACTTT. Its protein product is CASIGTSYNSPLHF.

This clonotype was picked up many times. The chain is built from TRBV24-1 and TRBJ2-3; TRBD2 matches 7 bases. The CDR3 has 16 amino acids. Germline V gene data show CDR1 as KGHDR and CDR2 as SFDVKD. Unmatched junction bases numbered 7, after V lost 3 bases and J lost 2 bases. CDR3 residues: CATSDLPGLTTDTQYF. In nucleotides, the CDR3 is TGTGCCACCAGTGATCTTCCGGGACTAACCACAGATACGCAGTATTTT.

This clonotype was detected many times. V gene TRBV9 combines with J gene TRBJ2-7; perhaps TRBD2 as D (6 bases). V was trimmed by 4 bases and J by 3 bases, leaving 14 bases between them. CDR3 size: 14 residues. The V gene's germline CDR1 is SGDLS and CDR2 YYNGEE. This CDR3 is CASSPGENSYEQYF. CDR3 nucleotides: TGTGCCAGCAGCCCGGGGGAGAATAGCTACGAGCAGTACTTC.

This clonotype was seen ten or more times. The genes are TRBV10-3 and TRBJ2-5, with 7 bases identical to TRBD2. The J segment lost 5 bases and the V segment lost 8 bases, leaving 5 bases of the junction unmatched. Germline V lookup: CDR1 ENHRY, CDR2 SYGVKD. This CDR3 spans 12 amino acids. CDR3 coding DNA: TGTGCCATCGGCGGGGGATGGGAGACCCAGTACTTC. This translates into CAIGGGWETQYF.

This sequence joins TRBV29-1 and TRBJ2-7, with 7 bases lining up with TRBD1. CDR3 length: 14 amino acids. CDR1 is SQVTM, CDR2 ANQGSEA, per germline. The V and J ends lost 4 bases and 5 bases, in that order; junction bases with no gene match: 11. In DNA form, the CDR3 reads TGCAGCGTTGGGGTTATGGGACAGATACACGAGCAGTACTTC. It encodes CSVGVMGQIHEQYF.

Many counts were recorded for this clonotype. The chain has TRBV12-3 or TRBV12-4 and TRBJ2-7, with no clear D. This CDR3 has 13 residues. V lost 4 bases to trimming and J lost 9 bases, with 16 bases between them. CDR3 sequence reads: CASSYGTAVGQYF. The CDR3 bases are TGTGCCAGCAGTTATGGCACCGCGGTCGGGCAGTACTTC.

This clonotype was seen a few times. The chain carries TRBV5-4 and TRBJ1-1; D gene ambiguous. Germline assignment: CDR1 SGHNT and CDR2 YYREEE (reference sequence). This CDR3 contains 13 residues. V lost 4 bases and J lost 6, with 13 bases in between. The CDR3 DNA reads TGTGCCAGCAGCCAGCAGTGGGCAGCTGAAGCTTTCTTT. This codes for CASSQQWAAEAFF.

This clonotype was seen repeatedly, ten times or more. This chain links TRBV10-2 with TRBJ2-4, with D unclear. There are 16 residues in the CDR3. Germline lookup yields CDR1 WSHSY and CDR2 SAAADI. V lost 2 bases to trimming and J lost 0 bases, with 11 bases between them. CDR3 DNA sequence: TGCGCCAGCAGTGAGGACTGGATCTTAGCCAAAAACATTCAGTACTTC. Translating gives CASSEDWILAKNIQYF.

This clonotype was seen repeatedly, ten times or more. This chain uses TRBV12-3 or TRBV12-4 with TRBJ2-4; D is unresolved. The CDR3 is 15 residues long. The V and J ends lost 3 bases and 4 bases respectively, with 13 bases between them. The CDR3 nucleotides are TGTGCCAGCAGTTTGGGTAGGGAACTAAAAAACATTCAGTACTTC. It yields the protein CASSLGRELKNIQYF.

This clonotype occurred many times. V gene TRBV5-6 combines with J gene TRBJ1-1; D possibly corresponds to TRBD1 (5 bases). Deletions cut 0 bases from V and 0 bases from J, with 9 bases between. This CDR3 is built from 15 residues. Germline CDR1 and CDR2: SGHDT and YYEEEE. The CDR3 nucleotides read TGTGCCAGCAGCTTGGATAACAGGCTGAACACTGAAGCTTTCTTT. Encoded protein: CASSLDNRLNTEAFF.

Many counts were recorded for this clonotype. The chain carries TRBV12-3 or TRBV12-4 and TRBJ2-7; 8 bases align to TRBD2. The CDR3 loop spans 15 amino acids. J gave up 0 bases and V 6 bases, and 7 bases lay outside the gene matches. CDR3 sequence: CASSVLAGSSYEQYF. Here the CDR3 DNA reads TGTGCCAGCAGCGTATTAGCGGGAAGCTCCTACGAGCAGTACTTC.

This clonotype has at least ten counts. The rearrangement links TRBV5-1 to TRBJ2-3, with a tentative D call TRBD1 (5 bases). The length of the CDR3 is 14 residues. V lost 3 bases and J 4 bases, leaving 12 bases between the germline ends. Germline CDR1 is SGHRS and CDR2 is YFSETQ. The DNA for the CDR3 is TGCGCCAGCAGCTCCCAGGGTGGCCCAGATACGCAGTATTTT. Its translation: CASSSQGGPDTQYF.

The V gene is TRBV29-1, the J gene TRBJ1-5; D not resolved. V lost 6 bases to trimming and J lost 1 base, with 13 bases between them. This CDR3 spans 14 amino acids. CDR1 and CDR2 (germline): SQVTM, ANQGSEA. Here the CDR3 reads CSVATQRSNQPQHF. CDR3 in DNA: TGCAGCGTGGCCACCCAGAGAAGCAATCAGCCCCAGCATTTT.

This clonotype has a count of ten or more. V gene TRBV28 combines with J gene TRBJ2-7; D is uncertain. V lost 4 bases and J 0 bases, leaving 4 bases between the germline ends. Germline V gene data show CDR1 as MDHEN and CDR2 as SYDVKM. This CDR3 has 12 amino acids. CDR3 bases: TGTGCCAGCAGTTCTCACTCCTACGAGCAGTACTTC. It is translated as CASSSHSYEQYF.

There are many counts of this clonotype. CDR3 residues: CASSQDVGHGYEQYF. The CDR3 DNA reads as TGTGCCAGCAGCCAAGATGTGGGACATGGCTACGAGCAGTACTTC. This chain links TRBV14 with TRBJ2-7, with D perhaps matching TRBD1 (6 bases). Germline V gene sequence: CDR1 SGHDN, CDR2 FVKESK. This CDR3 has 15 amino acids. With 0 bases removed from V and 3 bases from J, the gap between germline ends came to 12 bases.

This clonotype was detected many times. The chain uses TRBV15 and TRBJ2-1, with a possible D match to TRBD1 (6 bases). V dropped 1 base and J dropped 6 bases, with 19 bases sitting between them. The CDR3 consists of 17 residues. CDR1 and CDR2 (germline): LNHNV, YYDKDF (reference sequence). CDR3 DNA: TGTGCCACCAGCAGAGGCCACAGGGATCTGACCCTCAATGAGCAGTTCTTC. Its translation: CATSRGHRDLTLNEQFF. Full variable domain (rest looked up from reference TRBV15 and TRBJ2-1): DAMVIQNPRYQVTQFGKPVTLSCSQTLNHNVMYWYQQKSSQAPKLLFHYYDKDFNNEADTPDNFQSRRPNTSFCFLDIRSPGLGDTAMYLCATSRGHRDLTLNEQFFGPGTRLTVL.

The chain links TRBV9 to TRBJ2-7; D may be TRBD1 (6 bases). This CDR3 contains 15 residues. Trimming shortened V by 1 base and J by 2 bases, and 13 bases separated the two germline ends. Germline loops: CDR1 SGDLS, CDR2 YYNGEE. CDR3 region: CASSVTGTHAYEQYF. In nucleotides, the CDR3 is TGTGCCAGCAGCGTAACCGGGACACACGCCTACGAGCAGTACTTC.

This rearrangement joins TRBV28 to TRBJ1-4; D ambiguous. Deletions cut 8 bases from V and 5 bases from J, with 12 bases between. Germline CDR1 reads MDHEN; CDR2 reads SYDVKM. The CDR3 runs to 13 residues. As DNA, the CDR3 is TGTGCCAGCCACGAAATGCCAAATGAAAAACTGTTTTTT. Protein: CASHEMPNEKLFF.

V usage is TRBV7-2 and J usage is TRBJ1-6; D is perhaps TRBD1 (5 bases). The V gene lost 5 bases and the J gene lost 8 bases, with 13 bases spanning the gap. The CDR3 has 14 residues. The germline CDR1 and CDR2 sequences are SGHTA and FQGNSA. CDR3 sequence: CASSLWGVDSPLHF. The CDR3 nucleotides read TGTGCCAGCAGCCTATGGGGGGTTGATTCACCCCTCCACTTT.

J is TRBJ2-1 and V is TRBV28, with TRBD1 matching over 11 bases. Trimming took 6 bases from V and 5 from J; bases not matched to a gene: 6. The V gene's germline CDR1 is MDHEN and CDR2 SYDVKM. The CDR3 has 15 amino acids. CDR3 loop: CASRPGTGGNNEQFF. CDR3 nucleotide sequence: TGTGCCAGCAGGCCCGGGACAGGGGGGAACAATGAGCAGTTCTTC.

This clonotype was recorded many times. The chain couples TRBV4-3 to TRBJ2-5; TRBD2 matches 8 bases. This CDR3 has 15 amino acids. CDR1 is LGHNA and CDR2 is YSLEER in the germline V gene. Trimming took 0 bases from V and 5 from J; bases not matched to a gene: 5. In DNA, the CDR3 is TGCGCCAGCAGCCAAGAAAGGACTAGCTCGGAGACCCAGTACTTC. Its protein product is CASSQERTSSETQYF.

This clonotype was detected many times. This chain connects TRBV5-1 to TRBJ1-4; TRBD1 matches 8 bases. CDR3 length: 14 residues. CDR1 is SGHRS and CDR2 is YFSETQ in the germline V gene. Unmatched junction bases numbered 7, after V lost 4 bases and J lost 8 bases. CDR3 DNA: TGCGCCAGCAGCCAGACAGGGACAGGAGAAAAACTGTTTTTT. Protein product: CASSQTGTGEKLFF.

This sequence joins TRBV11-2 and TRBJ2-7; D perhaps matches TRBD2 (5 bases). The V end lost 1 base, the J end lost 2 bases, and 15 bases lay between the germline ends. CDR3 length: 16 residues. CDR1 and CDR2 (germline): SGHAT, FQNNGV. The DNA for the CDR3 is TGTGCCAGCAGCTTAGTGCCCTACGGACTCCCCTACGAGCAGTACTTC. The encoded protein is CASSLVPYGLPYEQYF.

In its sample, this clonotype was seen many times. This rearrangement joins TRBV5-1 to TRBJ2-5; unclear D gene. V was cut by 7 bases and J by 3 bases, with 7 bases left in between. This CDR3 has 11 residues. CDR1 SGHRS and CDR2 YFSETQ come from the germline V gene. The chain's CDR3 is CASGPEETQYF. Here the CDR3 DNA reads TGCGCCAGCGGGCCCGAAGAGACCCAGTACTTC.

This clonotype was seen a handful of times. The rearrangement uses TRBV12-3 or TRBV12-4 and TRBJ1-2; a weak D match, TRBD1 (6 bases). V was shortened by 6 bases and J by 3 bases, with 17 bases between the two germline ends. There are 15 residues in the CDR3. The CDR3 DNA reads as TGTGCCAGCAGCTCGCGAGGCAGGGGCGACTATGGCTACACCTTC. Amino acids: CASSSRGRGDYGYTF.

This clonotype was counted between two and nine times. The V call is TRBV30, the J call TRBJ2-2; D is unresolved. The CDR3 loop spans 14 amino acids. CDR1 GTSNPN and CDR2 SVGIG come from the germline V gene (reference sequence). V was pared by 0 bases and J by 5 bases, with 10 bases between. CDR3 nucleotides: TGTGCCTGGAGTGTAGAGGTCCGAACCGGGGAGCTGTTTTTT. Amino acids: CAWSVEVRTGELFF.